This TCR beta chain comes out of a study of blood T cell repertoires in COVID-19. About the study: Collection of acute and convalescent COVID-19 samples took place in the United States, Italy and Spain. In each case, the material was cDNA or gDNA derived from T cells, B-cell-depleted T cells, or PBMCs.

After removal of 0 bases from V and 2 bases from J, the junction contained 6 bases not matched to a gene. The germline CDR1 and CDR2 sequences are LGHNA and YSLEER. There are 19 residues in the CDR3. Original handling: Amplified reference gene primers provided the basis for estimating nucleated cell counts. Libraries were prepared by immunoSEQ multiplex PCR; TCRdb keeps only in-frame clonotypes and omits some of them. The V and J calls and clone size were taken over from that table, and D and trimming were inferred from the DNA. The sample records around 210,000 clones, roughly 85% being singletons. Seattle cases were enrolled at active infection and followed longitudinally.

This TCR was recovered from a middle-aged man with COVID-19, enrolled during active disease. The sample consisted of peripheral blood. The chain recombines TRBV4-3 with TRBJ2-1; 14 bases map to TRBD2. DNA of the CDR3: TGCGCCAGCAGCCAAGATCCAGGACTAGCGGGGGGAACCTACAATGAGCAGTTCTTC. Translating gives CASSQDPGLAGGTYNEQFF.